This TCR beta chain was documented in a study of T-cell reconstitution after alpha-beta-depleted transplantation in children. As it was prepared, the TCRbeta library received unique molecular identifiers. One entry per CDR3 protein, called by TCRdb with MiXCR from the PCR reads. In the table there are about 500,000 distinct CDR3 sequences, over 25% of which are singletons. The sample consisted of PBMCs from the stem cell graft donor, taken from the stem cell graft. The source is a human donor who donated a stem cell graft to a child with aplastic anemia.

The CDR3 region has the DNA TGTGCCAGCAGCTTAGGACCAGGGGACTATGGCTACACCTTC. Translation gives CASSLGPGDYGYTF. This chain uses TRBV11-2 with TRBJ1-2, with D possibly matching TRBD1 (6 bases). This CDR3 comprises 14 residues. Germline loops: CDR1 SGHAT, CDR2 FQNNGV. Trimming stripped 1 base from V and 3 bases from J, with 9 bases between.